This is a list of T cell receptor beta chains from one sample in a study of T cell repertoires in cytomegalovirus infection. From the reads, TCRdb called clonotypes with MiXCR, one entry per CDR3 protein. The sample records about 180,000 distinct CDR3 sequences, about 17% being singletons. Sequencing was performed on CD8+ T cells from PBMCs. The source of these receptors is a human donor in good health (CMV status not recorded). Some clones in this sample may be carry-over from other donors' samples. The CDR3 runs from the conserved cysteine through the conserved F or W. D genes are given only for firm matches. Some rows mark clone size as missing; the rest say once, few, many or name a class of expanded clone.

>TRBV7-2|.|.|TRBJ2-1
TGTGCCAGCAGCTCTCTTGGGGGGGGGCCTTACAATGAGCAGTTCTTC
CASSSLGGGPYNEQFF
>TRBV7-9|TRBD1|.|TRBJ2-3
TGTGCCAGCAGCAAGCCGGGACAGGGCAGGGCAGATACGCAGTATTTT
CASSKPGQGRADTQYF
>TRBV10-3|.|.|TRBJ2-5
TGTGCCATCAGTGATGAGGGGGGGGACCAAGAGACCCAGTACTTC
CAISDEGGDQETQYF
>TRBV7-2|TRBD2|many|TRBJ2-3
TGTGCCAGCAGCCCGTCTCGGGGGGGCCGGGGCACAGATACGCAGTATTTT
CASSPSRGGRGTDTQYF
>TRBV4-2|TRBD2|few|TRBJ2-2
TGTGCCAGCAGCCCCCTACCCGGACTAGCGGGGGGGAAGAACACCGGGGAGCTGTTTTTT
CASSPLPGLAGGKNTGELFF
>TRBV12-3/TRBV12-4|.|.|TRBJ2-6
TGTGCCAGCAGCCTAAGAGAGAACTTTGGGTCCAACGTCCTGACTTTC
CASSLRENFGSNVLTF
>TRBV7-3|.|.|TRBJ2-1
TGTGCCAGCAGCTTACGGTGCGGGGAGGACCCTTGTGAGCAGTTCTTC
CASSLRCGEDPCEQFF
>TRBV28|TRBD1|.|TRBJ1-5
TGTGCCAGCAGTTTTGCTGTTGGACAGGGGATCAATCAGCCCCAGCATTTT
CASSFAVGQGINQPQHF
>TRBV20-1|.|.|TRBJ2-7
TGCAGTGCTAGTGACGGAAATCTAGCCTACGAGCAGTACTTC
CSASDGNLAYEQYF
>TRBV6-2/TRBV6-3|.|few|TRBJ1-1
TGTGCCAGCAGTTTCGGACTGAGCGGGAACACTGAAGCTTTCTTT
CASSFGLSGNTEAFF
>TRBV7-9|TRBD1|many|TRBJ1-1
TGTGCCAGCAGCCCACGACAGGGGAACACTGAAGCTTTCTTT
CASSPRQGNTEAFF
>TRBV9|TRBD1|.|TRBJ1-1
TGTGCCAGCAGCGTACCCAGGACAGGGGAGAACACTGAAGCTTTCTTT
CASSVPRTGENTEAFF
>TRBV7-2|TRBD2|few|TRBJ2-7
TGTGCCAGCAGCCCCTTTGGCGGGGGTGGGTACGAGCAGTACTTC
CASSPFGGGGYEQYF
>TRBV11-2|.|few|TRBJ2-2
TGTGCCAGCAGCACCCCCGGCCAGAACACCGGGGAGCTGTTTTTT
CASSTPGQNTGELFF
>TRBV7-2|TRBD2|medium-sized|TRBJ2-3
TGTGCCAGCAGCTTAGCGCCAGCGGGGGGCTACAGCACAGATACGCAGTATTTT
CASSLAPAGGYSTDTQYF
>TRBV12-3/TRBV12-4|.|.|TRBJ2-7
TGTGCCAGCAGGTTGAGTGGGAACGAGCAGTACTTC
CASRLSGNEQYF
>TRBV7-2|.|.|TRBJ2-7
TGTGCCAGCAGACCCGCACCCTCCTACGAGCAGTACTTC
CASRPAPSYEQYF
>TRBV12-3/TRBV12-4|.|.|TRBJ1-5
TGTGCCAGCAGTTTCGGGGGGGGTAGCCAGCCCCAGCATTTT
CASSFGGGSQPQHF
>TRBV7-3|.|few|TRBJ2-7
TGTGCCAGCAGCTTAACTGAAGTAAACTACGAGCAGTACTTC
CASSLTEVNYEQYF
>TRBV9|TRBD2|.|TRBJ2-3
TGTGCCAGCAGCGTCGAAACTAGCGGGGCCTTCACAGATACGCAGTATTTT
CASSVETSGAFTDTQYF
>TRBV28|.|.|TRBJ2-3
TGTGCCAGCAGATACGCTGGGGATACGCAGTATTTT
CASRYAGDTQYF
>TRBV19|.|few|TRBJ2-7
.
CASSILAFGSSYEQYF
>TRBV27|TRBD1|.|TRBJ1-6
TGTGCCAGCAGTTTATCTGGGACAGGGAGTTCACCCCTCCACTTT
CASSLSGTGSSPLHF
>TRBV7-9|.|.|TRBJ2-3
TGTGCCAGCAGCGGGACCAGGACAGATACGCAGTATTTT
CASSGTRTDTQYF
>TRBV24-1|.|.|TRBJ2-1
TGTGCCACCAGTAAGGGGAATGAGCAGTTCTTC
CATSKGNEQFF
>TRBV7-2|TRBD1|many|TRBJ2-7
TGTGCCAGCAGCTTAGTGAGGACAGGGGTCAACGAGCAGTACTTC
CASSLVRTGVNEQYF
>TRBV29-1|.|few|TRBJ1-1
TGCAGCGTTCCAGGTAACACTGAAGCTTTCTTT
CSVPGNTEAFF
>TRBV7-9|.|many|TRBJ1-1
TGTGCCAGCAGGACTCCACCCCAGGGTCGGAACACTGAAGCTTTCTTT
CASRTPPQGRNTEAFF
>TRBV7-6|.|few|TRBJ2-1
TGTGCCAGCAGCTTACTAAGGGATGAGCAGTTCTTC
CASSLLRDEQFF
>TRBV7-6|.|.|TRBJ2-7
TGTGCCAGCAGCTCGACGGTGTCCGACGAGCAGTACTTC
CASSSTVSDEQYF
>TRBV4-3|.|few|TRBJ2-1
TGCGCCAGCAGCCAAGACGCAACGACCTGGGGGCCCGGGACCTACAATGAGCAGTTCTTC
CASSQDATTWGPGTYNEQFF
>TRBV3-1|.|.|TRBJ2-4
TGTGCCAGCAGCCAAGGTCCAGGGAGAGCCAAAAACATTCAGTACTTC
CASSQGPGRAKNIQYF
>TRBV7-8|.|.|TRBJ1-1
TGTGCCAGCAGCTTCATGGGGCCTGACACTGAAGCTTTCTTT
CASSFMGPDTEAFF
>TRBV18|TRBD1|few|TRBJ2-4
TGTGCCAGCTCACCATCGGACAGGGCTCCGTTGGTCAAAAACATTCAGTACTTC
CASSPSDRAPLVKNIQYF
>TRBV11-3|.|few|TRBJ1-1
TGTGCCAGCAGCCGGGGCATTGGGAACACTGAAGCTTTCTTT
CASSRGIGNTEAFF
>TRBV7-2|TRBD1|.|TRBJ1-4
TGTGCCAGCAGCTTAAACCATCCTACCGGGACAGGGAGGGAAAAACTGTTTTTT
CASSLNHPTGTGREKLFF
>TRBV29-1|.|.|TRBJ2-1
TGCAGCGTTCTCGGTGGGACGGGCTCCTACAATGAGCAGTTCTTC
CSVLGGTGSYNEQFF
>TRBV28|.|.|TRBJ1-4
TGTGCCAGCTCCCTAGACACAGGGAGGGATGAAAAACTGTTTTTT
CASSLDTGRDEKLFF
>TRBV12-3/TRBV12-4|TRBD2|few|TRBJ2-7
TGTGCCAGCAGTTTAGCGCTAGCGGATATCTACGAGCAGTACTTC
CASSLALADIYEQYF
>TRBV9|.|.|TRBJ2-7
TGTGCCAGCGGCGGGACCTACGAGCAGTACTTC
CASGGTYEQYF
>TRBV12-3/TRBV12-4|.|.|TRBJ2-5
TGTGCCAGCAGTTTGGGTCTCACTAGCAGGGAGACCCAGTACTTC
CASSLGLTSRETQYF